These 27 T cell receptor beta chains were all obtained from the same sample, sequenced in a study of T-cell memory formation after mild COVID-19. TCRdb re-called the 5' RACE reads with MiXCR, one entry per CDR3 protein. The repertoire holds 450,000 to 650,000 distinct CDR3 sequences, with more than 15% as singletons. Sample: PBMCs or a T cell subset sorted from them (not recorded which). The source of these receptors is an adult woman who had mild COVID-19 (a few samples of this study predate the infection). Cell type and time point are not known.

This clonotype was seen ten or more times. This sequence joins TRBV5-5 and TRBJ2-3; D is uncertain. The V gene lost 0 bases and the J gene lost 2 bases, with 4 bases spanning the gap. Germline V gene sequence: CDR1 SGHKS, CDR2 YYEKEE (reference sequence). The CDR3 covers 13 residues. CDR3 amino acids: CASSLAPTDTQYF. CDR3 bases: TGTGCCAGCAGCTTGGCTCCCACAGATACGCAGTATTTT.

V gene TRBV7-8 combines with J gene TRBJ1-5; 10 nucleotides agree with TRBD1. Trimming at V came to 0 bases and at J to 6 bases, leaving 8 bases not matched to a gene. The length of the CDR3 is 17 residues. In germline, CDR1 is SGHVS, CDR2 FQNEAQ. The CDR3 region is CASSLAAGTGVTQPQHF. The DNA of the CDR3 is TGTGCCAGCAGCTTAGCAGCCGGGACAGGGGTAACTCAGCCCCAGCATTTT. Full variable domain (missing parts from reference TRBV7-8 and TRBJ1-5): GAGVSQSPRYKVAKRGQDVALRCDPISGHVSLFWYQQALGQGPEFLTYFQNEAQLDKSGLPSDRFFAERPEGSVSTLKIQRTQQEDSAVYLCASSLAAGTGVTQPQHFGDGTRLSIL.

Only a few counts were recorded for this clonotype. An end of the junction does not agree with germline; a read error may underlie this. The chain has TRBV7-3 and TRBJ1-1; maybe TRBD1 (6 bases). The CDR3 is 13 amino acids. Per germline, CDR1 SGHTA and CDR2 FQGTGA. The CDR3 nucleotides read TGTGTCAGCAGCCCAACAGGGTGGGGTGAAGCTTTCTTT. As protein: CVSSPTGWGEAFF.

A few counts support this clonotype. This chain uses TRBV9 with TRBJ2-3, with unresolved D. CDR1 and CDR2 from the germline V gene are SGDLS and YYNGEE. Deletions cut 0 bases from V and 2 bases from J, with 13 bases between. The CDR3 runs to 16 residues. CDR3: CASSVESRWHTDTQYF. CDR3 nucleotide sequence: TGTGCCAGCAGCGTAGAAAGCCGGTGGCACACAGATACGCAGTATTTT.

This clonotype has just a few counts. CDR3 amino acids: CAWSLIPSGRYNEQFF. CDR3 in DNA: TGTGCCTGGAGTCTGATTCCTAGCGGAAGATACAATGAGCAGTTCTTC. This chain joins TRBV30 and TRBJ2-1, with 7 bases matching TRBD2. The length of the CDR3 is 16 residues. V trimming: 2 bases; J trimming: 4 bases; junction bases outside the gene matches: 11. Germline-derived CDR1 and CDR2 are GTSNPN and SVGIG (reference sequence).

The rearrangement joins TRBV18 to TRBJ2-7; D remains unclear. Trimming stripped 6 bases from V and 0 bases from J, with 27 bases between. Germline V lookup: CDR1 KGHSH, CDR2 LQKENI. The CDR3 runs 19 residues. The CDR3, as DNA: TGTGCCAGCTCGACCCCGGACCCTGGGCCTGAGTCCTACTCCTACGAGCAGTACTTC. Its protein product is CASSTPDPGPESYSYEQYF.

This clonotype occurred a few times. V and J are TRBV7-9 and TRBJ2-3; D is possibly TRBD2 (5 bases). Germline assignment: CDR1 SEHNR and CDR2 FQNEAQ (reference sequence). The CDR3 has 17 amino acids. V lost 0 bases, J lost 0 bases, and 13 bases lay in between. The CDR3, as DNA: TGTGCCAGCAGCTTAGCGGCGGGCACCACTAGCACAGATACGCAGTATTTT. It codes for CASSLAAGTTSTDTQYF.

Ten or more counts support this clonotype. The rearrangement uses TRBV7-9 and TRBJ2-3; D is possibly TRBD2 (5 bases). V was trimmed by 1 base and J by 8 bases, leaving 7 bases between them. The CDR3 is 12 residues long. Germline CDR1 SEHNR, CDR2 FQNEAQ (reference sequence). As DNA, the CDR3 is TGTGCCAGCAGCTTAGGCGAGGGTACGCAGTATTTT. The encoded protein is CASSLGEGTQYF.

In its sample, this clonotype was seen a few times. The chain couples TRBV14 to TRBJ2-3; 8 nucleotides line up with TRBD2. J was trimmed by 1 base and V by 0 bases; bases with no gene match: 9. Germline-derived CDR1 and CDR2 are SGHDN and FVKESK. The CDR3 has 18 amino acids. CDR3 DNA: TGTGCCAGCAGCCAAGAGGAGGGTCTACTAGCGGGCACAGATACGCAGTATTTT. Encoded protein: CASSQEEGLLAGTDTQYF.

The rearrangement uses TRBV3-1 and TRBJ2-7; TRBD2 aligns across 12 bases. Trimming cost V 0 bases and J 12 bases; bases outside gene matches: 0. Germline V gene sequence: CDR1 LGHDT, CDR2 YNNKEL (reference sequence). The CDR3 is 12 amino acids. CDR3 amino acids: CASSQETSGRYF. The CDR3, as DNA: TGTGCCAGCAGCCAAGAGACTAGCGGGAGGTACTTC.

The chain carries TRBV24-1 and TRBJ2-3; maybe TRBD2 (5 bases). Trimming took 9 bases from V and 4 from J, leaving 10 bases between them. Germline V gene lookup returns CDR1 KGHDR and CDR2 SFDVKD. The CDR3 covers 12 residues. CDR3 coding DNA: TGTGCCACCTCGGCGGAGGCAGATACGCAGTATTTT. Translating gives CATSAEADTQYF.

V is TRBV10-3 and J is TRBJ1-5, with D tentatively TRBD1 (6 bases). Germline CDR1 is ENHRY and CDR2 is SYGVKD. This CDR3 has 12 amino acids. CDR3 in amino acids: CAYNRGLQPQHF. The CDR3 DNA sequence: TGTGCTTACAATCGGGGGCTTCAGCCCCAGCATTTT.

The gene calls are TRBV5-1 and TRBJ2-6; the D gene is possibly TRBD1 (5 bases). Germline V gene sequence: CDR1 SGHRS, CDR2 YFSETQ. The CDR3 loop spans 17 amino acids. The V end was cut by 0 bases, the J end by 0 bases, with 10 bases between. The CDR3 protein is CASSLGTSSSGANVLTF. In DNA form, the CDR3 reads TGCGCCAGCAGCTTGGGGACAAGCAGCTCTGGGGCCAACGTCCTGACTTTC.

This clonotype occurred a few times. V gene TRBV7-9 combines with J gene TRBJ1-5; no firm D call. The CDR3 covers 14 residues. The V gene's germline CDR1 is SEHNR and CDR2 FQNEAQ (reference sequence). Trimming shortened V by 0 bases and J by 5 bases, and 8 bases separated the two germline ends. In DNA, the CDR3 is TGTGCCAGCAGCTTAGCACCCGTGGATCAGCCCCAGCATTTT. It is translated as CASSLAPVDQPQHF.

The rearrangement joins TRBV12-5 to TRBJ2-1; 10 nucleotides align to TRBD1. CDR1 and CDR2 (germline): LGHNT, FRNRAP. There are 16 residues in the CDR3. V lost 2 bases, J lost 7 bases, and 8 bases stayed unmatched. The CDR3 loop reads CASGLKLPGQGNEQFF. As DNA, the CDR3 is TGTGCTAGTGGTTTGAAACTACCGGGACAGGGGAATGAGCAGTTCTTC. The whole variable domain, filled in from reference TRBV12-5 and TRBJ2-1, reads DARVTQTPRHKVTEMGQEVTMRCQPILGHNTVFWYRQTMMQGLELLAYFRNRAPLDDSGMPKDRFSAEMPDATLATLKIQPSEPRDSAVYFCASGLKLPGQGNEQFFGPGTRLTVL.

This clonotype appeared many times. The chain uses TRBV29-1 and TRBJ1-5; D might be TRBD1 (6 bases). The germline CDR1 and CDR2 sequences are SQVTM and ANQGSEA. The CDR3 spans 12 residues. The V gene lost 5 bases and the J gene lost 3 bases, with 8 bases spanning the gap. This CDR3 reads CSVRTDNQPQHF. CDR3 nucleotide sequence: TGCAGCGTTAGGACAGACAATCAGCCCCAGCATTTT.

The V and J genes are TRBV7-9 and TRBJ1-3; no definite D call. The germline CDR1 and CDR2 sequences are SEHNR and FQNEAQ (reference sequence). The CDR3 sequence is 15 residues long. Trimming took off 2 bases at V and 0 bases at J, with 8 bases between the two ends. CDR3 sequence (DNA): TGTGCCAGCAGCTTAACAGCAATCTCTGGAAACACCATATATTTT. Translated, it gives CASSLTAISGNTIYF. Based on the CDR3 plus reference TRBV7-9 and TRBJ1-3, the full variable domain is DTGVSQNPRHKITKRGQNVTFRCDPISEHNRLYWYRQTLGQGPEFLTYFQNEAQLEKSRLLSDRFSAERPKGSFSTLEIQRTEQGDSAMYLCASSLTAISGNTIYFGEGSWLTVV.

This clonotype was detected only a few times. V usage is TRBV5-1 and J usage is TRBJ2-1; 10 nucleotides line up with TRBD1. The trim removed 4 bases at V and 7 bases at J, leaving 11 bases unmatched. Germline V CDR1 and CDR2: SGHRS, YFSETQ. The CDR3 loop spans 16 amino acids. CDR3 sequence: CASSVTGTGAKNEQFF. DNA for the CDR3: TGCGCCAGCAGCGTTACCGGGACAGGGGCTAAAAATGAGCAGTTCTTC.

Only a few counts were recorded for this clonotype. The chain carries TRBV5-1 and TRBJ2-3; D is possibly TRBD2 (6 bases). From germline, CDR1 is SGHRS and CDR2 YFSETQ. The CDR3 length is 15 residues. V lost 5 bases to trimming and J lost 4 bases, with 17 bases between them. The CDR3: CASRLVGGKSDTQYF. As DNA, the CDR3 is TGCGCCAGCAGGCTCGTGGGAGGTAAATCAGATACGCAGTATTTT.

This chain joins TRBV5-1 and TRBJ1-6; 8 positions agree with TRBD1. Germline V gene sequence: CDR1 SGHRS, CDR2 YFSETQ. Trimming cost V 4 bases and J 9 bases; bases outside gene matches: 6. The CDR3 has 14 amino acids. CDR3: CASSRTGYSSPLHF. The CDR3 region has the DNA TGCGCCAGCAGCCGGACAGGGTACAGTTCACCCCTCCACTTT.

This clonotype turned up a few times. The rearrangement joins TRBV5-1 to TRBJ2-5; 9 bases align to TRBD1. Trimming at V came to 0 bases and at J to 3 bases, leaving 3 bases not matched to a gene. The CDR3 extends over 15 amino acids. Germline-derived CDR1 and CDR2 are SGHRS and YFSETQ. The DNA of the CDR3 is TGCGCCAGCAGCTTGGTCGGGACAGGGAAAGAGACCCAGTACTTC. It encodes CASSLVGTGKETQYF.

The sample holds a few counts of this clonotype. The CDR3 reads CASSLVAGTIRDEQFF. The CDR3 DNA is TGTGCCAGCAGCTTGGTCGCAGGGACGATACGCGATGAGCAGTTCTTC. The V call is TRBV5-4, the J call TRBJ2-1, with D perhaps TRBD1 or TRBD2 (5 bases each). Deletions cut 0 bases from V and 8 bases from J, with 18 bases between. The CDR3 extends over 16 amino acids. Germline loops: CDR1 SGHNT, CDR2 YYREEE (reference sequence).

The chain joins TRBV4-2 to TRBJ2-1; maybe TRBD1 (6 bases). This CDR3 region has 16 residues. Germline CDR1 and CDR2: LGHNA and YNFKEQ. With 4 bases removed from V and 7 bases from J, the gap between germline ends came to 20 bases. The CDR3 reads CASSPRAQGHMNEQFF. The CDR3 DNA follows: TGTGCCAGCAGCCCCAGAGCTCAGGGACATATGAATGAGCAGTTCTTC.

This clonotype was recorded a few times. CDR3 amino acids: CASSLEAGSAYEQYF. In DNA form, the CDR3 reads TGTGCCAGCAGCTTAGAGGCCGGATCGGCCTACGAGCAGTACTTC. The chain couples TRBV7-2 to TRBJ2-7; no reliable D call. V was cut by 1 base and J by 2 bases, with 12 bases left in between. The germline gives CDR1 SGHTA, CDR2 FQGNSA. This CDR3 has 15 residues. The complete variable domain, with remaining parts taken from reference TRBV7-2 and TRBJ2-7, reads GAGVSQSPSNKVTEKGKDVELRCDPISGHTALYWYRQSLGQGLEFLIYFQGNSAPDKSGLPSDRFSAERTGGSVSTLTIQRTQQEDSAVYLCASSLEAGSAYEQYFGPGTRLTVT.

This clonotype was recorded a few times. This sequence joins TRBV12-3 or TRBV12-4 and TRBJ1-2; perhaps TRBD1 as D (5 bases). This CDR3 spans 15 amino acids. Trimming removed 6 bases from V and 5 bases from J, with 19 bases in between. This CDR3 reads CASSEPGRGAYGYTF. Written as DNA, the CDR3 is TGTGCCAGCAGCGAGCCGGGGAGGGGAGCATATGGCTACACCTTC.

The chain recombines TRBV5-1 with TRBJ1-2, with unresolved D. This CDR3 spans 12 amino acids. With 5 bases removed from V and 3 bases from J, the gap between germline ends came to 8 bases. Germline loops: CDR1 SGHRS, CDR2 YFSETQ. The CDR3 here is CASRAGHYGYTF. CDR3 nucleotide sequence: TGCGCCAGCAGGGCCGGGCACTATGGCTACACCTTC. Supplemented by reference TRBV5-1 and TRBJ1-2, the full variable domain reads KAGVTQTPRYLIKTRGQQVTLSCSPISGHRSVSWYQQTPGQGLQFLFEYFSETQRNKGNFPGRFSGRQFSNSRSEMNVSTLELGDSALYLCASRAGHYGYTFGSGTRLTVV.

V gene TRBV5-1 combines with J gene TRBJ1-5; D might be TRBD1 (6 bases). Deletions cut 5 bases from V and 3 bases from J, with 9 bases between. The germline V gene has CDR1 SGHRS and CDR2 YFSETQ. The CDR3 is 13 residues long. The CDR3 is CASSRDTNQPQHF. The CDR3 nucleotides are TGCGCCAGCAGTAGGGACACCAATCAGCCCCAGCATTTT.